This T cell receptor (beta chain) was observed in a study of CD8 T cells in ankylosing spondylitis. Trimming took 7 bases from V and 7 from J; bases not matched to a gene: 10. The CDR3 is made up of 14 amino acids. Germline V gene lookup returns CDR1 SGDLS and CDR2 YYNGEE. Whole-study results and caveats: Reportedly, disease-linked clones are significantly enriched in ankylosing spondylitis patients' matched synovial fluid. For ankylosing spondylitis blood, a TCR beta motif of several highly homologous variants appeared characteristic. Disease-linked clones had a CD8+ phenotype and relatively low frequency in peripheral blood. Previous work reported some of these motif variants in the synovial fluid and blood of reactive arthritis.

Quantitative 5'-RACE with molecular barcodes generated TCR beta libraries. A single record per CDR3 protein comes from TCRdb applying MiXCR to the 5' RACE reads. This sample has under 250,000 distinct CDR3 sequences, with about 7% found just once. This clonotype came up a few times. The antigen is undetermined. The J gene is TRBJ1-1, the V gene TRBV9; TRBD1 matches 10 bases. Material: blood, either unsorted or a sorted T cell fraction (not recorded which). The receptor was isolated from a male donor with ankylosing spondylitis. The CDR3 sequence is CASEPWDRGHEAFF. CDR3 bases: TGTGCCAGCGAGCCTTGGGACAGGGGTCATGAAGCTTTCTTT.